The clone carrying this TCR beta chain was seen many times. Its antigen remains unknown. Per the germline V gene, CDR1 is MDHEN and CDR2 is SYDVKM. The CDR3 totals 13 residues. V lost 3 bases to trimming and J lost 8 bases; unmatched junction nucleotides: 4. The sample belongs to a study of T cell repertoires in cytomegalovirus infection. Study-level information: Public signatures in TCR beta pointed to CMV infection and matching HLA type.

Whole-study results and caveats: Accumulated public TCR beta family frequency recognized individuals carrying CMV together with the relevant HLA. There were HLA-C-restricted CMV-specific TCR beta clonotypes dominating the ex vivo response.

From the reads, TCRdb called clonotypes with MiXCR, one entry per CDR3 protein. Of 200,000 to 300,000 distinct CDR3 sequences listed, roughly 10% are singletons. The chain has TRBV28 and TRBJ1-2; TRBD1 aligns across 9 bases. Specimen: PBMCs. The clonotype was recovered from a human donor in good health (CMV status not recorded). Some clones in this sample may be carry-over from other donors' samples. The CDR3 here is CASSLRTGVGYTF. CDR3 nucleotide sequence: TGTGCCAGCAGTTTGAGGACAGGGGTGGGCTACACCTTC.